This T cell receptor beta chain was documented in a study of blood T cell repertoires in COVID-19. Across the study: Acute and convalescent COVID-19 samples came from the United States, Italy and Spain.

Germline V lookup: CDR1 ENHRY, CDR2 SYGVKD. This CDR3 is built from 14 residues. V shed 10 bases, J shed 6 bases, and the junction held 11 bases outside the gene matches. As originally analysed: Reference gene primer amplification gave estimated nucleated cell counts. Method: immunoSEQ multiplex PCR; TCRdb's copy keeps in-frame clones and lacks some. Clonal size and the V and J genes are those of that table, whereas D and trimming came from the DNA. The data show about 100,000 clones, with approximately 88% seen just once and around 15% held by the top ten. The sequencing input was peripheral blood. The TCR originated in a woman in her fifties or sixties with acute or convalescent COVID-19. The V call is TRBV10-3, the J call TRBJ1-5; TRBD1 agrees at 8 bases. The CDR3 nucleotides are TGTGCCACTCAGACAGGGGTATGGGGTCAGCCCCAGCATTTT. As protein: CATQTGVWGQPQHF.